The 13 T cell receptor beta chains below come from one sample, sequenced in a study of a mutant IDH1 vaccine in newly diagnosed glioma. Antigens for these TCRs are unknown. Using immunoSEQ multiplex PCR, the repertoire was profiled, and TCRdb retains in-frame clones only, with some absent. The profile covers 45,000 to 65,000 clones, with roughly 82% appearing a single time and approximately 3.1% taken by the ten largest. Time point: week 5, during vaccination. Every single dose of the vaccine, 300 ug of mutant IDH1 20-mer peptide, came with topical imiquimod. Source: PBMCs, taken from a glioma patient whose treatment included an IDH1 peptide vaccine. Every receptor here comes from a woman aged 18-29 years with glioma. Some clones in this sample may be carry-over from other donors' samples.

The chain joins TRBV9 to TRBJ2-3, with D uncertain. There are 13 residues in the CDR3. The germline V and J ends were trimmed by 1 base and 7 bases, with 10 bases remaining between them. Looked up from germline, CDR1 is SGDLS and CDR2 is YYNGEE. The CDR3 coding sequence is TGTGCCAGCAGCGTAAACGATCGGAATACGCAGTATTTT. Residues: CASSVNDRNTQYF.

This sequence joins TRBV2 and TRBJ1-1; maybe TRBD1 (6 bases). The ends were cut back, 4 bases at V and 3 bases at J, with 12 bases in the middle. The CDR3 extends over 14 amino acids. The germline V gene has CDR1 SNHLY and CDR2 FYNNEI. The CDR3 loop is CASSAGEGDTEAFF. DNA of the CDR3: TGTGCCAGCAGTGCGGGGGAGGGGGACACTGAAGCTTTCTTT.

The chain uses TRBV27 and TRBJ1-5, with D possibly matching TRBD1 (6 bases). CDR1 MNHEY and CDR2 SMNVEV come from the germline V gene (reference sequence). The CDR3 sequence is 15 residues long. The germline V and J ends were trimmed by 0 bases and 7 bases, with 13 bases remaining between them. The CDR3 DNA sequence: TGTGCCAGCAGTTTATCGGCCAGGGGTGGGCAGCCCCAGCATTTT. Its protein is CASSLSARGGQPQHF.

The chain recombines TRBV9 with TRBJ2-7; 7 bases agree with TRBD2. Germline CDR1 is SGDLS and CDR2 is YYNGEE. J gave up 5 bases and V 0 bases, and 5 bases lay outside the gene matches. CDR3 size: 14 residues. The CDR3 DNA reads as TGTGCCAGCAGCGTAGGGGGAGGGAGCCACGAGCAGTACTTC. Its translation is CASSVGGGSHEQYF.

This chain links TRBV15 with TRBJ2-3; weak D call: TRBD1 (6 bases). CDR1 LNHNV and CDR2 YYDKDF come from the germline V gene (reference sequence). V dropped 0 bases and J dropped 6 bases, with 13 bases sitting between them. The CDR3 loop spans 15 amino acids. CDR3 DNA: TGTGCCACCAGCAGAGATTGGGGGCATGAGGATACGCAGTATTTT. Amino acid sequence: CATSRDWGHEDTQYF. Complete variable domain (other parts from reference TRBV15 and TRBJ2-3): DAMVIQNPRYQVTQFGKPVTLSCSQTLNHNVMYWYQQKSSQAPKLLFHYYDKDFNNEADTPDNFQSRRPNTSFCFLDIRSPGLGDTAMYLCATSRDWGHEDTQYFGPGTRLTVL.

The CDR3 loop reads CASKRERAEYEQYF. The DNA of the CDR3 is TGTGCCAGCAAGAGGGAGCGAGCGGAGTACGAGCAGTACTTC. The rearrangement uses TRBV27 and TRBJ2-7, with D tentatively TRBD2 (5 bases). Trimming pared 7 bases from V and 4 bases from J, leaving 17 bases between. Germline V gene lookup returns CDR1 MNHEY and CDR2 SMNVEV (reference sequence). The CDR3 sequence is 14 residues long.

J is TRBJ1-6 and V is TRBV28; 7 bases line up with TRBD1. The CDR3 consists of 15 residues. V shed 5 bases, J shed 7 bases, and the junction held 8 bases outside the gene matches. Germline CDR1 MDHEN, CDR2 SYDVKM. The CDR3 reads CASSQRTGWNSPLHF. DNA for the CDR3: TGTGCCAGCAGTCAGCGGACAGGATGGAATTCACCCCTCCACTTT. The variable domain in full, with the rest retrieved from reference TRBV28 and TRBJ1-6, is DVKVTQSSRYLVKRTGEKVFLECVQDMDHENMFWYRQDPGLGLRLIYFSYDVKMKEKGDIPEGYSVSREKKERFSLILESASTNQTSMYLCASSQRTGWNSPLHFGNGTRLTVT.

The CDR3 nucleotides are TGCGCCAGCAGCCAAATAAGGGGCCGGCACTACGAGCAGTACTTC. It encodes CASSQIRGRHYEQYF. The V call is TRBV4-1, the J call TRBJ2-7, with D maybe TRBD1 (5 bases). The V and J ends lost 2 bases and 3 bases respectively, with 14 bases between them. This CDR3 spans 15 amino acids. Per the germline V gene, CDR1 is MGHRA and CDR2 is YSYEKL.

The genes are TRBV5-6 and TRBJ1-4; tentative D call: TRBD1 (6 bases). V was shortened by 1 base and J by 5 bases, with 15 bases between the two germline ends. Per germline, CDR1 SGHDT and CDR2 YYEEEE. This CDR3 is 16 amino acids long. Written as DNA, the CDR3 is TGTGCCAGCAGCTTGATCTTTCGGCAGGGGAATGAAAAACTGTTTTTT. Translation gives CASSLIFRQGNEKLFF.

The rearrangement joins TRBV5-4 to TRBJ2-2; D call uncertain. Germline V gene sequence: CDR1 SGHNT, CDR2 YYREEE (reference sequence). V was clipped by 7 bases and J by 0 bases, with 16 bases between them. The CDR3 has 16 residues. The CDR3 loop reads CASGPWNFPNTGELFF. In nucleotides, the CDR3 is TGTGCCAGCGGACCGTGGAACTTCCCGAACACCGGGGAGCTGTTTTTT.

This clone is a singleton in its sample. The chain is built from TRBV9 and TRBJ1-1; TRBD1 matches at 9 bases. V lost 4 bases, J lost 7 bases, and 8 bases stayed unmatched. The CDR3 contains 14 residues. Germline V gene sequence: CDR1 SGDLS, CDR2 YYNGEE. In nucleotides, the CDR3 is TGTGCCAGCAGCCCCGGGACAGGGATCGGTGAAGCTTTCTTT. Protein: CASSPGTGIGEAFF.

The CDR3: CASSQGDTQYF. The CDR3 DNA reads as TGTGCCAGCAGCCAAGGGGATACGCAGTATTTT. The chain carries TRBV14 and TRBJ2-3; D is uncertain. The CDR3 is made up of 11 amino acids. The V end lost 1 base, the J end lost 6 bases, and 2 bases lay between the germline ends. Germline CDR1 SGHDN, CDR2 FVKESK.

The gene calls are TRBV27 and TRBJ1-1; 7 bases map to TRBD1. The V gene end was trimmed by 6 bases and the J gene end by 2 bases; junction bases not matched to a gene: 3. This CDR3 comprises 13 residues. Germline V lookup: CDR1 MNHEY, CDR2 SMNVEV (reference sequence). CDR3 bases: TGTGCCAGCAGCGGGACAGAAAACACTGAAGCTTTCTTT. This sequence encodes CASSGTENTEAFF.